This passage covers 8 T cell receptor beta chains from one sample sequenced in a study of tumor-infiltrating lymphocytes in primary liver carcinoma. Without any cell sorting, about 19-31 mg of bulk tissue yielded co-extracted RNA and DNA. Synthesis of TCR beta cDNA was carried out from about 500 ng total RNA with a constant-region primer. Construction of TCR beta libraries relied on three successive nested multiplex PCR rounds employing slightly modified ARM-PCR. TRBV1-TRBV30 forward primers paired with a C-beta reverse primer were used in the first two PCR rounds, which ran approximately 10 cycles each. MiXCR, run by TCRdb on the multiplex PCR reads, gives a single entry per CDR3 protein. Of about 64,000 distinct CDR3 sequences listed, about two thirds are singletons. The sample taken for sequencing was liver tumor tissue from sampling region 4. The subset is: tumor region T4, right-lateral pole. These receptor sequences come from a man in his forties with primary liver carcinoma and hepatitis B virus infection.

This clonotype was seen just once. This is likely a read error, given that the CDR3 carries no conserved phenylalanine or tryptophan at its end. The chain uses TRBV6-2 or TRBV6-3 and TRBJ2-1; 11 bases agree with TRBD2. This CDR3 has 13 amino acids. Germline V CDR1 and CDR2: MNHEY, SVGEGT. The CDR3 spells CVSRPSGRNEQFL. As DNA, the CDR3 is TGTGTCAGCAGACCTAGCGGGAGGAATGAGCAGTTCTTA.

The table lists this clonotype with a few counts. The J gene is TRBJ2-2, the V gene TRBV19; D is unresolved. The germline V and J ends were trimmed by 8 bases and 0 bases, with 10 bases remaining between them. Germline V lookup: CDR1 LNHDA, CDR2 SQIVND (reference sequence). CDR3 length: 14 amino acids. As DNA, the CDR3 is TGTGCCAGTCGGTTAGGACCGAACACCGGGGAGCTGTTTTTT. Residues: CASRLGPNTGELFF.

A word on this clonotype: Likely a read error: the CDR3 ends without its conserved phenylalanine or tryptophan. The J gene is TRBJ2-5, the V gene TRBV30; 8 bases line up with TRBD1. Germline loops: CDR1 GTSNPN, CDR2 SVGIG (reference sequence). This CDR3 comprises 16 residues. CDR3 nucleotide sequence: TGTGCATGGAGTGCCCAGAATCGGGACAGGAACAAGACCCAGTACTTG. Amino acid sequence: CAWSAQNRDRNKTQYL.

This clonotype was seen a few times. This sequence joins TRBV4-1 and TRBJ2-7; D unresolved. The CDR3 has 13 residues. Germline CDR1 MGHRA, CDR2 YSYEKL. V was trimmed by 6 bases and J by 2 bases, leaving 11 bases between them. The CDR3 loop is CASSHSPAYEQYF. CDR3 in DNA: TGCGCCAGCAGTCACAGTCCGGCCTACGAGCAGTACTTC.

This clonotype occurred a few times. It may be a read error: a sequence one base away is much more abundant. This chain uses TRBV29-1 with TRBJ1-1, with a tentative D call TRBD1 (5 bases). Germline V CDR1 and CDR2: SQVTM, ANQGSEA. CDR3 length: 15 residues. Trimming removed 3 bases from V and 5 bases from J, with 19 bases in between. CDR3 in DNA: TGCAGCGTTGACGGGGAGTGGGGGATGAGGACTGAAGCTTTCTTT. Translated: CSVDGEWGMRTEAFF.

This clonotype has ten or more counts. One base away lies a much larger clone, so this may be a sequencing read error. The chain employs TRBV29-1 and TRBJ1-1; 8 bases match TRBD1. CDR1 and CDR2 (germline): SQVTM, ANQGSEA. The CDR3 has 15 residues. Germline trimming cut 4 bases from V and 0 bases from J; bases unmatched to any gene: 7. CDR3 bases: TGCAGCGTTGCAGGGGGCCGGGGGATGAACACTGAAGCTTTCTTT. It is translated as CSVAGGRGMNTEAFF.

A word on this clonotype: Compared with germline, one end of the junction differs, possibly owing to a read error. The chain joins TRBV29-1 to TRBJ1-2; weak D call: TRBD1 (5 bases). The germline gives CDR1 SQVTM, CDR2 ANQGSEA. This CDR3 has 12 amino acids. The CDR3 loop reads CSFDSVNYGYTF. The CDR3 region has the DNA TGCAGCTTTGACAGTGTTAACTATGGCTACACCTTC.

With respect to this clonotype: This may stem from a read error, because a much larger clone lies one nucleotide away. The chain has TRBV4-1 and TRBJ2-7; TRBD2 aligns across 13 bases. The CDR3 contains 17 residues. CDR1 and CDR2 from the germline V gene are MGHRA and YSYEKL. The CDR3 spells CAGSQERTSGSVYEQYF. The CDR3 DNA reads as TGCGCCGGCAGCCAGGAGAGGACTAGCGGGAGTGTTTACGAGCAGTACTTC.